This T cell receptor beta chain was obtained from a study of identical twins. Template switching, a step in the protocol, added a universal primer site, and cDNA carried unique molecular identifiers. In TCRdb, the 5' RACE reads were re-called with MiXCR into one record per CDR3 protein. The sample has 350,000 to 450,000 distinct CDR3 sequences, approximately 17% seen once. Study-level findings and limits: The abundant beta clonotypes from cord blood had fewer insertions, and memory repertoires had none of this. Weaker excess sharing between twins was seen in beta out-of-frame sequences. Conclusions relied on cross-sectional statistical analysis, not following the same donors.

Germline loops: CDR1 GTSNPN, CDR2 SVGIG (reference sequence). The CDR3 loop spans 14 amino acids. Trimming took 5 bases from V and 1 from J; bases not matched to a gene: 5. This clonotype was seen only a few times. What it binds is unknown. The sample comprised naive T cells sorted from blood. This clonotype was sampled from a middle-aged man in good health. This chain connects TRBV30 to TRBJ2-7, with 10 bases lining up with TRBD2. The CDR3 here is CAWQLAGRSYEQYF. The CDR3 coding sequence is TGTGCCTGGCAACTAGCGGGAAGGTCCTACGAGCAGTACTTC.